Listed here are 27 T cell receptor beta chains from one sample, sequenced in a study of blood T cell repertoires in COVID-19. Clones were read by immunoSEQ multiplex PCR, and TCRdb kept only the in-frame ones, dropping some. The sample yields roughly 160,000 clones, 85% seen once. What was sequenced was peripheral blood. The receptors here all came from an elderly woman with COVID-19, enrolled during active disease.

J is TRBJ1-1 and V is TRBV7-9, with D possibly being TRBD1 (5 bases). V was pared by 2 bases and J by 0 bases, with 10 bases between. There are 15 residues in the CDR3. CDR1 and CDR2 from the germline V gene are SEHNR and FQNEAQ (reference sequence). CDR3 in DNA: TGTGCCAGCAGCTTACGGGGGACCATGAACACTGAAGCTTTCTTT. Residues: CASSLRGTMNTEAFF.

The chain uses TRBV5-1 and TRBJ2-5; possibly TRBD1 for D (5 bases). V was clipped by 4 bases and J by 2 bases, with 9 bases between them. Germline-derived CDR1 and CDR2 are SGHRS and YFSETQ. The CDR3 contains 13 residues. The CDR3 is CASSGQGQETQYF. CDR3 DNA: TGCGCCAGCAGCGGGCAGGGTCAAGAGACCCAGTACTTC.

The rearrangement uses TRBV11-3 and TRBJ2-1; D is possibly TRBD1 (6 bases). Germline V gene lookup returns CDR1 SGHNT and CDR2 YENEEA. The CDR3 sequence is 13 residues long. The V end was cut by 1 base, the J end by 10 bases, with 11 bases between. The CDR3 here is CASSLGGLVEQFF. CDR3 nucleotides: TGTGCCAGCAGCTTAGGGGGGCTCGTGGAGCAGTTCTTC.

This clone was picked up a small number of times. V gene TRBV5-1 combines with J gene TRBJ2-2; 10 bases agree with TRBD2. This CDR3 is 17 amino acids long. Germline assignment: CDR1 SGHRS and CDR2 YFSETQ. The ends lost 4 bases at V and 5 bases at J; junction bases unmatched: 11. The CDR3 nucleotides read TGCGCCAGCAGCGCGCTAGCGGGGGCCCCAACGACCGGGGAGCTGTTTTTT. Its translation is CASSALAGAPTTGELFF.

The chain uses TRBV28 and TRBJ1-5; D gene uncertain. Germline V gene lookup returns CDR1 MDHEN and CDR2 SYDVKM. V shed 11 bases and J shed 0 bases, with 11 bases lying between them. The length of the CDR3 is 13 residues. CDR3 loop: CAYGRGSNQPQHF. The DNA of the CDR3 is TGTGCCTATGGGAGAGGTAGCAATCAGCCCCAGCATTTT.

The V gene is TRBV11-3, the J gene TRBJ2-4; 11 bases align to TRBD2. V lost 0 bases to trimming and J lost 0 bases; unmatched junction nucleotides: 10. The CDR3 is made up of 20 amino acids. Germline assignment: CDR1 SGHNT and CDR2 YENEEA. The CDR3: CASSLDPPSGGTLAKNIQYF. CDR3 DNA sequence: TGTGCCAGCAGCTTAGACCCCCCTAGCGGGGGGACTTTAGCCAAAAACATTCAGTACTTC.

This rearrangement joins TRBV5-1 to TRBJ2-3; 8 bases map to TRBD2. Losses at the gene ends were 2 bases for V and 0 bases for J; bases not matched to a gene: 14. The CDR3 is 19 residues long. The germline CDR1 and CDR2 sequences are SGHRS and YFSETQ. CDR3 residues: CASSFFSGKFLPSTDTQYF. The CDR3 DNA reads TGCGCCAGCAGCTTCTTTAGCGGGAAGTTTCTCCCTAGCACAGATACGCAGTATTTT.

This chain joins TRBV9 and TRBJ2-3, with 16 nucleotides matching TRBD2. The V gene end was trimmed by 5 bases and the J gene end by 1 base; junction bases not matched to a gene: 4. There are 17 residues in the CDR3. The germline V gene encodes CDR1 SGDLS and CDR2 YYNGEE. In DNA form, the CDR3 reads TGTGCCAGCAGACCGGGACTAGCGGGGGGGCGCACAGATACGCAGTATTTT. Translation: CASRPGLAGGRTDTQYF.

The V call is TRBV10-3, the J call TRBJ1-1; the D is unclear. The CDR3 has 12 amino acids. Deletions cut 7 bases from V and 5 bases from J, with 11 bases between. Germline CDR1 is ENHRY and CDR2 is SYGVKD. CDR3 residues: CAITDFRTEAFF. Here the CDR3 DNA reads TGTGCCATCACGGACTTTCGGACTGAAGCTTTCTTT.

CDR3 nucleotides: TGTGCCAGCAGTTTAGACCCCGAGCCCCAGTACTTC. It is translated as CASSLDPEPQYF. The chain joins TRBV12-3 or TRBV12-4 to TRBJ2-5; D is uncertain. Between the trimmed V and J ends, which lost 1 base and 9 bases, there was a span of 9 bases. This CDR3 spans 12 amino acids.

This rearrangement joins TRBV5-4 to TRBJ2-2; unclear D gene. Germline V gene sequence: CDR1 SGHNT, CDR2 YYREEE (reference sequence). The CDR3 length is 11 residues. Trimming cost V 2 bases and J 10 bases, with 6 bases left between them. This CDR3 reads CASSFYEELFF. In nucleotides, the CDR3 is TGTGCCAGCAGCTTCTATGAGGAGCTGTTTTTT.

This chain uses TRBV19 with TRBJ1-1; TRBD1 is a possible D gene (5 bases). This CDR3 is 13 amino acids long. The V and J ends lost 8 bases and 3 bases respectively, with 13 bases between them. CDR1 LNHDA and CDR2 SQIVND come from the germline V gene (reference sequence). This chain's CDR3 is CASVRAGDTEAFF. The CDR3 nucleotides read TGTGCCAGTGTTCGGGCGGGGGACACTGAAGCTTTCTTT. Filled out from reference TRBV19 and TRBJ1-1, the complete variable domain reads DGGITQSPKYLFRKEGQNVTLSCEQNLNHDAMYWYRQDPGQGLRLIYYSQIVNDFQKGDIAEGYSVSREKKESFPLTVTSAQKNPTAFYLCASVRAGDTEAFFGQGTRLTVV.

Written as DNA, the CDR3 is TGTGCCATCGTTTCCTCGACAGACATGAACACTGAAGCTTTCTTT. Its protein product is CAIVSSTDMNTEAFF. The rearrangement links TRBV10-3 to TRBJ1-1; tentative D call: TRBD1 (5 bases). This CDR3 comprises 15 residues. V lost 8 bases and J 0 bases, leaving 16 bases between the germline ends. Germline lookup yields CDR1 ENHRY and CDR2 SYGVKD.

V gene TRBV9 combines with J gene TRBJ2-3, with D maybe TRBD2 (5 bases). The germline gives CDR1 SGDLS, CDR2 YYNGEE. The CDR3 has 14 residues. Trimming pared 0 bases from V and 4 bases from J, leaving 9 bases between. The CDR3 nucleotides are TGTGCCAGCAGCGTAGTAGCGCGGGCAGATACGCAGTATTTT. It yields the protein CASSVVARADTQYF. The whole variable domain, filled in from reference TRBV9 and TRBJ2-3, reads DSGVTQTPKHLITATGQRVTLRCSPRSGDLSVYWYQQSLDQGLQFLIQYYNGEERAKGNILERFSAQQFPDLHSELNLSSLELGDSALYFCASSVVARADTQYFGPGTRLTVL.

The rearrangement joins TRBV7-9 to TRBJ1-1, with D hard to call. Germline V gives CDR1 SEHNR, CDR2 FQNEAQ (reference sequence). The CDR3 totals 14 residues. Deletions cut 1 base from V and 5 bases from J, with 11 bases between. The CDR3 sequence: CASSLEWASTEAFF. The CDR3 nucleotides are TGTGCCAGCAGCTTAGAGTGGGCGAGTACTGAAGCTTTCTTT.

About this clone itself: In the same sample, other DNA sequences code for this CDR3. The rearrangement joins TRBV5-5 to TRBJ2-3; D gene unclear. Looked up from germline, CDR1 is SGHKS and CDR2 is YYEKEE (reference sequence). This CDR3 contains 14 residues. Trimming removed 3 bases from V and 0 bases from J, with 8 bases in between. The CDR3 spells CASSSGSSTDTQYF. CDR3 coding DNA: TGTGCCAGCAGCTCCGGTTCTAGCACAGATACGCAGTATTTT.

The J gene is TRBJ1-2, the V gene TRBV28; 7 bases map to TRBD1. V lost 7 bases to trimming and J lost 8 bases; unmatched junction nucleotides: 13. The CDR3 spans 14 residues. Germline lookup yields CDR1 MDHEN and CDR2 SYDVKM. The CDR3 DNA follows: TGTGCCAGCAACGTCTACCACAGGGGAAAGGGCTACACCTTC. It specifies CASNVYHRGKGYTF.

This clone was counted a single time. J is TRBJ1-5 and V is TRBV7-2, with 8 positions matching TRBD1. CDR3 length: 15 residues. V lost 5 bases and J lost 0; bases outside the gene matches: 3. CDR1 is SGHTA and CDR2 is FQGNSA in the germline V gene. The CDR3 loop is CASSTGQGSNQPQHF. The CDR3, as DNA: TGTGCCAGCAGCACCGGACAGGGTAGCAATCAGCCCCAGCATTTT.

The chain employs TRBV25-1 and TRBJ1-1, with a tentative D call TRBD1 (5 bases). Per germline, CDR1 MGHDK and CDR2 SYGVNS. The CDR3 totals 13 residues. The ends were cut back, 2 bases at V and 6 bases at J, with 10 bases in the middle. The CDR3 loop is CASSEAGLAEAFF. The CDR3 DNA reads TGTGCCAGCAGTGAAGCAGGGCTCGCTGAAGCTTTCTTT.

The chain has TRBV5-1 and TRBJ1-5; D is unresolved. Trimming removed 0 bases from V and 6 bases from J, with 7 bases in between. The CDR3 is 13 amino acids. The germline V gene has CDR1 SGHRS and CDR2 YFSETQ. CDR3 bases: TGCGCCAGCAGCTTGGGAGTGAGTCAGCCCCAGCATTTT. This codes for CASSLGVSQPQHF.

This clone was picked up a small number of times. This chain links TRBV6-4 with TRBJ1-6; 7 bases agree with TRBD1. The V and J ends lost 7 bases and 7 bases, in that order; junction bases with no gene match: 7. This CDR3 has 14 residues. Per the germline V gene, CDR1 is MRHNA and CDR2 is SNTAGT. The CDR3 bases are TGTGCCAGCAATCCGGACAGGCGGAATTCACCCCTCCACTTT. Encoded protein: CASNPDRRNSPLHF.

This chain joins TRBV11-2 and TRBJ1-4; D perhaps matches TRBD1 (5 bases). The germline V gene encodes CDR1 SGHAT and CDR2 FQNNGV. V dropped 1 base and J dropped 4 bases, with 7 bases sitting between them. This CDR3 spans 14 amino acids. CDR3 in amino acids: CASSLGQRNEKLFF. CDR3 bases: TGTGCCAGCAGCTTAGGACAGCGTAATGAAAAACTGTTTTTT.

V and J are TRBV19 and TRBJ2-7; D possibly corresponds to TRBD2 (5 bases). The CDR3 length is 14 residues. Germline V gene sequence: CDR1 LNHDA, CDR2 SQIVND (reference sequence). Trimming removed 9 bases from V and 0 bases from J, with 15 bases in between. CDR3: CARGGSAPSYEQYF. The DNA for the CDR3 is TGTGCCAGGGGTGGTAGCGCACCCTCCTACGAGCAGTACTTC.

The V and J genes are TRBV27 and TRBJ1-2; tentatively, D is TRBD1 (6 bases). Germline CDR1 is MNHEY and CDR2 is SMNVEV (reference sequence). Trimming left V 8 bases short and J 3 bases short, with 22 bases between. The CDR3 spans 16 residues. Here the CDR3 reads CASYPGAPRTDYGYTF. In DNA, the CDR3 is TGTGCCAGCTACCCAGGGGCACCAAGGACAGACTATGGCTACACCTTC.

This chain joins TRBV6-1 and TRBJ1-1; 7 bases line up with TRBD1. The CDR3 spans 14 residues. V shed 3 bases and J 11 bases; nucleotides not matched to a gene: 12. The germline V gene has CDR1 MNHNS and CDR2 SASEGT. CDR3: CASSETGKSSWAFF. The CDR3 DNA follows: TGTGCCAGCAGTGAGACAGGGAAGTCCTCCTGGGCTTTCTTT.

The chain carries TRBV2 and TRBJ2-5; D perhaps matches TRBD2 (7 bases). This CDR3 has 15 residues. Germline loops: CDR1 SNHLY, CDR2 FYNNEI. V was clipped by 2 bases and J by 5 bases, with 15 bases between them. The CDR3 DNA reads as TGTGCCAGCAGTGAATTGCGGGGGCTCGGTGAGACCCAGTACTTC. Protein sequence: CASSELRGLGETQYF.

This clone was found once. This chain uses TRBV19 with TRBJ1-2; weak D call: TRBD1 (5 bases). Between the trimmed V and J ends, which lost 3 bases and 4 bases, there was a span of 18 bases. Germline V gene data show CDR1 as LNHDA and CDR2 as SQIVND (reference sequence). The CDR3 contains 16 residues. CDR3 coding DNA: TGTGCCAGTAGTATCCTCAGCGGGGGAGGGACCTATGGCTACACCTTC. As protein: CASSILSGGGTYGYTF. Full variable domain (rest looked up from reference TRBV19 and TRBJ1-2): DGGITQSPKYLFRKEGQNVTLSCEQNLNHDAMYWYRQDPGQGLRLIYYSQIVNDFQKGDIAEGYSVSREKKESFPLTVTSAQKNPTAFYLCASSILSGGGTYGYTFGSGTRLTVV.